A selection of T cell receptor beta chains follows, all from one sample in a study of beta chain features in type 1 diabetes. Generated by immunoSEQ multiplex PCR, the TCRdb table keeps only in-frame clones and is missing some. The repertoire includes 250,000 to 350,000 clones, roughly an eighth of them detected once, and 0.017% sits in the top ten. Sequencing input: naive CD4+ T cells from blood. These receptors came from a man aged 30-40 years with type 1 diabetes. The CDR3 runs from the conserved cysteine through the conserved F or W. The D gene is left open where the match is weak. Size values are once, few and many counts, or a class for expanded clones, and some rows have none.

cdr3_aa	cdr3_nt	j_call	v_call	clone_size	d_call
CSAAQGYTF	TGCAGTGCCGCACAGGGCTACACCTTC	TRBJ1-2	TRBV20-1	few	-
CASSPRDTLNTEAFF	TGTGCCAGCAGTCCTCGGGACACACTGAACACTGAAGCTTTCTTT	TRBJ1-1	TRBV2	few	-
CASSSGQLNIQYF	TGTGCCAGCAGCTCGGGACAGTTGAACATTCAGTACTTC	TRBJ2-4	TRBV11-3	-	TRBD1
CSVDRGVVETQYF	TGCAGCGTTGACCGGGGGGTAGTTGAGACCCAGTACTTC	TRBJ2-5	TRBV29-1	-	TRBD2
CASSYRGAETQYF	TGCGCCAGCAGTTACAGGGGTGCGGAGACCCAGTACTTC	TRBJ2-5	TRBV5-1	few	TRBD1
CASSPTQGAGEQYF	TGTGCCAGCTCGCCCACTCAGGGGGCAGGTGAGCAGTACTTC	TRBJ2-7	TRBV18	few	TRBD1
CATSRVKETQYF	TGTGCCACCAGCAGAGTAAAAGAGACCCAGTACTTC	TRBJ2-5	TRBV15	few	-
CATSIEAGETYEQYF	TGTGCCACCAGCATTGAGGCGGGAGAGACCTACGAGCAGTACTTC	TRBJ2-7	TRBV15	few	TRBD2
CASGGHDETQYF	TGTGCCAGCGGGGGACACGACGAGACCCAGTACTTC	TRBJ2-5	TRBV25-1	-	-
CASSGRENEKLFF	TGTGCCAGCAGTGGCAGGGAAAATGAAAAACTGTTTTTT	TRBJ1-4	TRBV2	-	-
CASSVSGVGLVAGELFF	TGTGCCAGCAGCGTAAGTGGAGTGGGACTAGTGGCCGGGGAGCTGTTTTTT	TRBJ2-2	TRBV9	-	TRBD2
CASSYSYKDSHYEQYF	TGTGCCAGCAGTTACTCCTATAAGGACAGCCACTACGAGCAGTACTTC	TRBJ2-7	TRBV6-5	few	-
CASSVGLAGQLPSNQETQYF	TGTGCCAGCAGCGTAGGACTAGCGGGACAGCTTCCATCAAATCAAGAGACCCAGTACTTC	TRBJ2-5	TRBV9	few	TRBD2
CASSYGFEDSYEQYF	TGTGCCAGCAGTTACGGCTTTGAAGACTCCTACGAGCAGTACTTC	TRBJ2-7	TRBV6-5	few	-
CASSPVPGLSFEQYF	TGTGCCAGTTCCCCCGTTCCGGGACTAAGTTTCGAGCAGTACTTC	TRBJ2-7	TRBV19	-	TRBD2
CASSTTGSYNEQFF	TGTGCCAGCAGTACGACAGGCTCCTACAATGAGCAGTTCTTC	TRBJ2-1	TRBV2	-	-
CASSSGQGAAYGYTF	TGTGCCAGCAGCTCAGGACAGGGGGCGGCCTATGGCTACACCTTC	TRBJ1-2	TRBV11-2	few	TRBD1
CASSSPGQGGTEAFF	TGCGCCAGCAGCTCCCCCGGACAGGGCGGTACTGAAGCTTTCTTT	TRBJ1-1	TRBV5-1	-	TRBD1
CASSLGGIYEQYF	TGTGCCAGCAGTCTTGGGGGGATCTACGAGCAGTACTTC	TRBJ2-7	TRBV6-5	few	-
CASKQGFGQFF	TGTGCCAGCAAACAGGGCTTCGGGCAGTTCTTC	TRBJ2-1	TRBV2	-	-
CASSFQTSGSTDTQYF	TGTGCCAGCAGCTTCCAGACTAGCGGGAGCACAGATACGCAGTATTTT	TRBJ2-3	TRBV7-9	few	TRBD2
CASSLAKWTADTQYF	TGTGCCAGCAGCTTAGCCAAGTGGACAGCCGATACGCAGTATTTT	TRBJ2-3	TRBV11-2	few	-
CATSATGKAGKQYF	TGTGCCACCTCCGCGACAGGGAAAGCTGGGAAGCAGTACTTC	TRBJ2-7	TRBV2	-	TRBD1
CASSAGQQNTEAFF	TGTGCCAGCAGCGCTGGACAGCAGAACACTGAAGCTTTCTTT	TRBJ1-1	TRBV9	few	-
CASSRHTGAYEQYF	TGTGCCAGCAGTCGGCACACAGGGGCCTACGAGCAGTACTTC	TRBJ2-7	TRBV6-5	few	TRBD1
CASSYNWNTEAFF	TGTGCCAGCAGTTATAATTGGAACACTGAAGCTTTCTTT	TRBJ1-1	TRBV6-5	-	-
CASRRTDGGDTQYF	TGTGCCAGCAGGCGGACCGACGGAGGGGATACGCAGTATTTT	TRBJ2-3	TRBV28	few	-
CASSQTGSQETQYF	TGCGCCAGCAGCCAGACAGGGTCCCAAGAGACCCAGTACTTC	TRBJ2-5	TRBV5-1	-	TRBD1
CASSDTQGSYGYTF	TGCGCCAGCAGCGATACACAGGGGAGCTATGGCTACACCTTC	TRBJ1-2	TRBV5-1	-	TRBD1
CACTPGAGSNQPQHF	TGTGCCTGTACCCCTGGGGCAGGGAGCAATCAGCCCCAGCATTTT	TRBJ1-5	TRBV30	few	-
CASTRGGEYGYTF	TGTGCCAGTACCCGGGGGGGCGAATATGGCTACACCTTC	TRBJ1-2	TRBV19	-	-
CASSFRGEKLFF	TGTGCCAGCAGTTTCAGGGGTGAAAAACTGTTTTTT	TRBJ1-4	TRBV7-9	-	-
CSVRGTALYGYTF	TGCAGCGTGAGAGGGACAGCTTTATATGGCTACACCTTC	TRBJ1-2	TRBV29-1	-	TRBD1
CASSLFIQGQDIGGYTF	TGTGCCAGCAGCTTGTTTATACAGGGGCAGGATATCGGAGGCTACACCTTC	TRBJ1-2	TRBV5-4	-	TRBD1
CASSVESGYGYTF	TGTGCCAGCAGCGTAGAATCAGGTTATGGCTACACCTTC	TRBJ1-2	TRBV9	-	-
CASSEWEGNQPQHF	TGTGCCAGCAGTGAATGGGAGGGAAATCAGCCCCAGCATTTT	TRBJ1-5	TRBV25-1	few	-
CASSPGTGNIQYF	TGTGCCAGCAGTCCCGGGACAGGGAACATTCAGTACTTC	TRBJ2-4	TRBV6-6	-	TRBD1
CASSPAGAGLSGNTIYF	TGTGCCAGCAGCCCGGCGGGGGCAGGGCTCTCTGGAAACACCATATATTTT	TRBJ1-3	TRBV9	few	-
CASSLVGTRASDEQYF	TGCGCCAGCAGCTTAGTGGGGACTAGAGCGAGCGACGAGCAGTACTTC	TRBJ2-7	TRBV5-1	-	TRBD2